What follows are 19 T cell receptor beta chains derived from one specimen sequenced in a study of blood T cell repertoires in COVID-19. The assay was immunoSEQ multiplex PCR, and TCRdb's table has in-frame clones only and misses some. Among 130,000 or so clones listed, around 85% were seen once. Specimen: PBMCs or T cells enriched from blood (not recorded which). Receptors were obtained from a man aged 45-65 years who had recovered from COVID-19.

This chain uses TRBV14 with TRBJ2-7; D uncertain. Trimming removed 0 bases at V and 3 bases at J, with 9 bases between. The germline CDR1 and CDR2 sequences are SGHDN and FVKESK. The CDR3 extends over 14 amino acids. The CDR3 region has the DNA TGTGCCAGCAGCCAAGATGGCGGCCTCTACGAGCAGTACTTC. It translates to CASSQDGGLYEQYF. Full variable domain (rest looked up from reference TRBV14 and TRBJ2-7): EAGVTQFPSHSVIEKGQTVTLRCDPISGHDNLYWYRRVMGKEIKFLLHFVKESKQDESGMPNNRFLAERTGGTYSTLKVQPAELEDSGVYFCASSQDGGLYEQYFGPGTRLTVT.

The rearrangement links TRBV5-1 to TRBJ2-2, with D perhaps matching TRBD2 (5 bases). The CDR3 has 16 amino acids. V lost 0 bases, J lost 0 bases, and 9 bases lay in between. Per germline, CDR1 SGHRS and CDR2 YFSETQ. The CDR3 reads CASSLGGIANTGELFF. The CDR3 bases are TGCGCCAGCAGCTTGGGAGGGATCGCGAACACCGGGGAGCTGTTTTTT.

The chain recombines TRBV15 with TRBJ1-6, with a tentative D call TRBD1 (5 bases). Trimming pared 3 bases from V and 9 bases from J, leaving 18 bases between. The length of the CDR3 is 16 residues. The germline V gene has CDR1 LNHNV and CDR2 YYDKDF (reference sequence). DNA of the CDR3: TGTGCCACCAGCAGGGATGCCAGGGCAGGCGGTTCACCCCTCCACTTT. Protein sequence: CATSRDARAGGSPLHF. The full variable domain, in which reference TRBV15 and TRBJ1-6 provide the parts outside the CDR3, is DAMVIQNPRYQVTQFGKPVTLSCSQTLNHNVMYWYQQKSSQAPKLLFHYYDKDFNNEADTPDNFQSRRPNTSFCFLDIRSPGLGDTAMYLCATSRDARAGGSPLHFGNGTRLTVT.

The J gene is TRBJ1-1, the V gene TRBV29-1; 7 nucleotides agree with TRBD1. V dropped 8 bases and J dropped 0; count of bases not matched to a gene: 9. Germline V gives CDR1 SQVTM, CDR2 ANQGSEA. The CDR3 runs 14 residues. CDR3 in amino acids: CSTSQGGMNTEAFF. CDR3 sequence (DNA): TGCAGCACATCTCAGGGGGGAATGAACACTGAAGCTTTCTTT.

This clone was recorded once. In DNA form, the CDR3 reads TGTGCCAGCAGTATAAGGGGACAGGGCAACACTGAAGCTTTCTTT. Its translation: CASSIRGQGNTEAFF. The chain uses TRBV3-1 (or the pseudogene TRBV3-2) and TRBJ1-1; 9 bases agree with TRBD1. The CDR3 has 15 amino acids. Per the germline V gene, CDR1 is LGHDT and CDR2 is YNNKEL (reference sequence). After removal of 6 bases from V and 2 bases from J, the junction contained 7 bases not matched to a gene.

This rearrangement joins TRBV7-3 to TRBJ2-7; tentative D call: TRBD1 (5 bases). The CDR3 runs 13 residues. The ends were cut back, 4 bases at V and 5 bases at J, with 12 bases in the middle. Germline CDR1 and CDR2: SGHTA and FQGTGA. The CDR3 loop reads CASSSQGGHEQYF. CDR3 nucleotide sequence: TGTGCCAGCAGCTCCCAGGGTGGACACGAGCAGTACTTC.

This clone was detected a few times. The chain combines TRBV27 with TRBJ2-7; TRBD2 aligns across 11 bases. Trimming removed 3 bases from V and 7 bases from J; junction bases left unmatched: 11. There are 16 residues in the CDR3. The germline CDR1 and CDR2 sequences are MNHEY and SMNVEV (reference sequence). CDR3 protein: CASSFYPSGGSGEQYF. The CDR3 DNA sequence: TGTGCCAGCAGTTTTTACCCTAGCGGGGGGTCGGGAGAGCAGTACTTC.

The chain employs TRBV11-2 and TRBJ2-1; 14 bases fit TRBD2. CDR1 is SGHAT, CDR2 FQNNGV, per germline. This CDR3 contains 16 residues. The V segment lost 10 bases and the J segment 2 bases; nucleotides outside the gene matches: 7. CDR3: CATTTSGGVTYNEQFF. Here the CDR3 DNA reads TGTGCCACCACGACTAGCGGGGGGGTAACCTACAATGAGCAGTTCTTC.

The chain couples TRBV18 to TRBJ2-4, with unresolved D. CDR3 length equals 14 residues. Per germline, CDR1 KGHSH and CDR2 LQKENI. Trimming shortened V by 2 bases and J by 0 bases, and 5 bases separated the two germline ends. The CDR3 sequence is CASSPVLAKNIQYF. Here the CDR3 DNA reads TGTGCCAGCTCACCAGTCTTAGCCAAAAACATTCAGTACTTC.

The chain carries TRBV19 and TRBJ2-2; 9 nucleotides align to TRBD2. The CDR3 is made up of 15 amino acids. Germline values: CDR1 LNHDA, CDR2 SQIVND (reference sequence). The J segment lost 5 bases and the V segment lost 6 bases, leaving 7 bases of the junction unmatched. For the CDR3, the DNA is TGTGCCAGTAGAAGGGGGCTAGCGGGGACCGGGGAGCTGTTTTTT. Protein product: CASRRGLAGTGELFF.

The V gene is TRBV2, the J gene TRBJ2-5; 7 nucleotides match TRBD1. J gave up 2 bases and V 8 bases, and 8 bases lay outside the gene matches. Germline CDR1 SNHLY, CDR2 FYNNEI. CDR3 length equals 14 residues. The CDR3 bases are TGTGCCAGCCAGCTCCCGGGACAGCAAGAGACCCAGTACTTC. Its translation: CASQLPGQQETQYF.

The V call is TRBV9, the J call TRBJ2-5, with a possible D match to TRBD1 (5 bases). Germline assignment: CDR1 SGDLS and CDR2 YYNGEE. The germline V and J ends were trimmed by 7 bases and 4 bases, with 14 bases remaining between them. The CDR3 consists of 13 residues. The CDR3 bases are TGTGCCAGCGCACTTTGGGGCGGAGAGACCCAGTACTTC. Protein sequence: CASALWGGETQYF.

V is TRBV7-3 and J is TRBJ2-3, with a weak D call TRBD1 (6 bases). V dropped 1 base and J dropped 2 bases, with 10 bases sitting between them. Germline CDR1 and CDR2: SGHTA and FQGTGA. This CDR3 is built from 15 residues. This CDR3 is CASSLRGPDTDTQYF. DNA of the CDR3: TGTGCCAGCAGCTTAAGGGGGCCTGACACAGATACGCAGTATTTT.

This clone has more than one count but fewer than ten. The rearrangement links TRBV19 to TRBJ2-1; 7 bases are shared with TRBD1. The germline CDR1 and CDR2 sequences are LNHDA and SQIVND (reference sequence). The CDR3 contains 16 residues. Trimming at V came to 5 bases and at J to 9 bases, leaving 16 bases not matched to a gene. CDR3 region: CASSPDRDFQGGEQFF. CDR3 sequence (DNA): TGTGCCAGTAGTCCCGACAGGGATTTTCAGGGTGGTGAGCAGTTCTTC.

V gene TRBV11-2 combines with J gene TRBJ2-7; D is possibly TRBD1 (5 bases). V was cut by 1 base and J by 2 bases, with 9 bases left in between. Germline V gene data show CDR1 as SGHAT and CDR2 as FQNNGV. The CDR3 extends over 14 amino acids. CDR3: CASSLGQMTYEQYF. The CDR3 nucleotides read TGTGCCAGCAGCTTAGGACAGATGACCTACGAGCAGTACTTC. The full variable domain, with the rest looked up from reference TRBV11-2 and TRBJ2-7, is EAGVAQSPRYKIIEKRQSVAFWCNPISGHATLYWYQQILGQGPKLLIQFQNNGVVDDSQLPKDRFSAERLKGVDSTLKIQPAKLEDSAVYLCASSLGQMTYEQYFGPGTRLTVT.

This clone was seen only a few times. V is TRBV27 and J is TRBJ1-3; D might be TRBD1 (6 bases). This CDR3 has 14 residues. Germline CDR1 and CDR2: MNHEY and SMNVEV (reference sequence). The ends were cut back, 3 bases at V and 0 bases at J, with 6 bases in the middle. CDR3 sequence reads: CASSLTGSGNTIYF. CDR3 coding DNA: TGTGCCAGCAGTTTGACAGGCTCTGGAAACACCATATATTTT.

The V gene is TRBV5-1, the J gene TRBJ2-7, with 10 bases fitting TRBD2. The CDR3 sequence is 18 residues long. V trimming: 0 bases; J trimming: 5 bases; junction bases outside the gene matches: 14. Germline V gene data show CDR1 as SGHRS and CDR2 as YFSETQ. Here the CDR3 DNA reads TGCGCCAGCAGCTTGGCGATAGGCAAACTAGCGGGGTGGGACGAGCAGTACTTC. It codes for CASSLAIGKLAGWDEQYF.

V gene TRBV6-6 combines with J gene TRBJ2-6; no firm D call. The CDR3 is 13 amino acids. V lost 7 bases to trimming and J lost 0 bases, with 4 bases between them. Germline V lookup: CDR1 MNHNY, CDR2 SVGAGI (reference sequence). The CDR3 protein is CASTRSGANVLTF. The CDR3, as DNA: TGTGCCAGCACCCGCTCTGGGGCCAACGTCCTGACTTTC.

J is TRBJ2-2 and V is TRBV19; TRBD2 matches at 10 bases. CDR3 length: 17 amino acids. Germline CDR1 is LNHDA and CDR2 is SQIVND (reference sequence). Losses at the gene ends were 7 bases for V and 1 base for J; bases not matched to a gene: 9. Here the CDR3 reads CASTSLGLAVNTGELFF. The CDR3 region has the DNA TGTGCCAGTACCTCACTAGGACTAGCGGTGAACACCGGGGAGCTGTTTTTT.